This paragraph covers one T cell receptor (beta chain) sequence. There is no known antigen for this receptor. The record has no base qualities; no much larger clone is one base away. The treatment or condition label for this specimen denotes: preoperative locoregional IRX-2 cytokine immunotherapy. The samples were obtained from a phase Ib study that tested preoperative, locoregional IRX-2 cytokine immunotherapy designed to prime immune responses. Donors were patients with early-stage breast cancer who received IRX-2 before surgery. The sample is drawn from a study of preoperative IRX-2 immunotherapy in early breast cancer (dated by TCRdb to the late 2010s). V lost 2 bases and J lost 5 bases; the stretch between them is 15 bases long. Including the terminal cysteine and phenylalanine, the CDR3 comprises 15 residues. Kept here is only the CDR3 DNA, which spans 45 bases and is read in frame from base 1. The germline V gene gives CDR1 as MNHGY and CDR2 as SAAAGT.

The method behind the library was the immunoSEQ multiplex PCR assay. This is the immuneACCESS table as TCRdb keeps it, with only in-frame sequences that have V and J called. A part of the clones is gone; compared with another copy, unresolved V genes explain less than half, and the rest is unexplained. For this sample there are some 19,000 clones; around four fifths appear just once. The top ten clonotypes cover roughly 1.1% of the sample. The chain is assembled from TRBV6-8 and TRBJ2-5; D gene: possibly TRBD2, on 6 matching bases. The TCR comes from a human donor with breast cancer. This sample comprised lymph node tissue, obtained after IRX-2 immunotherapy. The sequenced DNA: TGTGCCAGCAGTTACGCCGCTCAGGGACTGGAGACCCAGTACTTC. This encodes CASSYAAQGLETQYF.